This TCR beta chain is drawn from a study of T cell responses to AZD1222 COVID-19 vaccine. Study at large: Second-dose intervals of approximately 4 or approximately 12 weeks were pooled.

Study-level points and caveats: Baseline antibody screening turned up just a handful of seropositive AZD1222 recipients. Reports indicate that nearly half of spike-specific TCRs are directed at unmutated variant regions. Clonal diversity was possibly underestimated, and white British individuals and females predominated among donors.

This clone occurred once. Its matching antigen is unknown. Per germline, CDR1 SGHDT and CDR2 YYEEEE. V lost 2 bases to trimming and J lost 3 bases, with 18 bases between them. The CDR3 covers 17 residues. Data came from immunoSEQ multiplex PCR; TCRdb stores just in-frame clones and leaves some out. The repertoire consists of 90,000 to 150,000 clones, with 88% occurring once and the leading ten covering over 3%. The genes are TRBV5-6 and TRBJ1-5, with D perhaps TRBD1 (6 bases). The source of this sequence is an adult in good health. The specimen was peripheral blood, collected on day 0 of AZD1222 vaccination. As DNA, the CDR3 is TGTGCCAGCAGCTTTTGGGGGGGCAATGGTTTCAATCAGCCCCAGCATTTT. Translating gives CASSFWGGNGFNQPQHF.